This TCR beta chain was identified in a study of identical twins. General study results and limits: Invariant cells of the MAIT and iNKT types might have partly distorted the zero-insertion analyses.

Trimming removed 0 bases from V and 9 bases from J; junction bases left unmatched: 9. Germline assignment: CDR1 SGHDT and CDR2 YYEEEE. The CDR3 loop spans 15 amino acids. Notes on this clonotype: Its target is not known.

TCRdb called the 5' RACE reads again in MiXCR, with one record for every CDR3 protein. The data contain about 470,000 distinct CDR3 sequences, 24% of them singletons. The data also belong to a second study, concerning T cells expressing NK-cell markers. According to that study: Underlying the TCR beta repertoires were sorted CD3+CD56+NKG2C+, CD3+CD56+NKG2C- and CD3+CD56-NKG2C+ T cells.

The rearrangement joins TRBV5-6 to TRBJ2-1; 7 nucleotides agree with TRBD1. This sequence originates from a woman aged 18 to 35 in good health. The sequenced material came from CD4+ T cells sorted from blood. In DNA, the CDR3 is TGTGCCAGCAGCTTGGTCGCGACAGGGTTGTCTGAGCAGTTCTTC. Amino acids: CASSLVATGLSEQFF.